These 18 T cell receptor beta chains came from one sample sequenced in a study of T cells after yellow fever vaccination. MiXCR was run by TCRdb on the 5' RACE reads, yielding one entry per CDR3 protein. This table holds about 580,000 distinct CDR3 sequences, 17% found once. Sequencing was performed on PBMCs, taken 5 to 6 days after the first yellow fever vaccination. Receptor source: a man aged 18 to 30 who received the YFV17D yellow fever vaccine.

CDR3 region: CSARDDVHSNQPQHF. Written as DNA, the CDR3 is TGCAGTGCTAGGGATGACGTACATAGCAATCAGCCCCAGCATTTT. The chain recombines TRBV20-1 with TRBJ1-5; D gene uncertain. V was cut by 3 bases and J by 0 bases, with 12 bases left in between. The germline CDR1 and CDR2 sequences are DFQATT and SNEGSKA (reference sequence). The CDR3 sequence is 15 residues long.

V is TRBV5-1 and J is TRBJ2-1; D ambiguous. The CDR3 has 15 amino acids. In germline, CDR1 is SGHRS, CDR2 YFSETQ. Trimming removed 0 bases at V and 3 bases at J, with 10 bases between. CDR3 coding DNA: TGCGCCAGCAGCTTGGAGGGTAGGAACTACAATGAGCAGTTCTTC. It encodes CASSLEGRNYNEQFF.

This clonotype showed up just a few times. The V gene is TRBV7-6, the J gene TRBJ2-1; possibly TRBD1 for D (6 bases). The germline V and J ends were trimmed by 5 bases and 3 bases, with 11 bases remaining between them. CDR3 size: 14 residues. The germline V gene encodes CDR1 SGHVS and CDR2 FNYEAQ. CDR3 bases: TGTGCCAGCAGCGCCCAGACAGGCTACAATGAGCAGTTCTTC. Its protein is CASSAQTGYNEQFF.

The rearrangement links TRBV18 to TRBJ1-1, with 9 bases lining up with TRBD1. This CDR3 has 15 residues. The ends lost 2 bases at V and 11 bases at J; junction bases unmatched: 12. Germline CDR1 reads KGHSH; CDR2 reads LQKENI. The CDR3 DNA reads as TGTGCCAGCTCACCATACACAGGGGGCTCCCGACCGGCTTTCTTT. Translation: CASSPYTGGSRPAFF.

This clonotype was recorded a few times. The rearrangement uses TRBV4-1 and TRBJ2-5; D not resolved. The CDR3 totals 15 residues. Germline-derived CDR1 and CDR2 are MGHRA and YSYEKL. Trimming took off 5 bases at V and 1 base at J, with 14 bases between the two ends. As DNA, the CDR3 is TGCGCCAGCAGCGGAGCCCCCTTGCGCCAAGAGACCCAGTACTTC. Amino acids: CASSGAPLRQETQYF.

This clonotype was seen a handful of times. The rearrangement uses TRBV24-1 and TRBJ1-5, with D maybe TRBD1 (5 bases). The germline V gene encodes CDR1 KGHDR and CDR2 SFDVKD. The CDR3 runs 15 residues. Trimming shortened V by 4 bases and J by 5 bases, and 14 bases separated the two germline ends. CDR3 region: CATSDNVGGDQPQHF. The CDR3 region has the DNA TGTGCCACCAGTGACAACGTCGGGGGGGATCAGCCCCAGCATTTT.

This clonotype appeared many times. The chain employs TRBV5-1 and TRBJ1-3; D is undetermined. This CDR3 contains 17 residues. Germline V gene data show CDR1 as SGHRS and CDR2 as YFSETQ. V was shortened by 2 bases and J by 0 bases, with 15 bases between the two germline ends. CDR3 nucleotides: TGCGCCAGCAGCTTATCCCAGGTCTTTTCCTCTGGAAACACCATATATTTT. It codes for CASSLSQVFSSGNTIYF. The entire variable domain, with the rest obtained from reference TRBV5-1 and TRBJ1-3, is as follows: KAGVTQTPRYLIKTRGQQVTLSCSPISGHRSVSWYQQTPGQGLQFLFEYFSETQRNKGNFPGRFSGRQFSNSRSEMNVSTLELGDSALYLCASSLSQVFSSGNTIYFGEGSWLTVV.

This clonotype was counted a few times. The rearrangement links TRBV6-2 or TRBV6-3 to TRBJ2-5, with a possible D match to TRBD1 (5 bases). V was clipped by 8 bases and J by 5 bases, with 15 bases between them. This CDR3 is built from 13 residues. CDR1 and CDR2 from the germline V gene are MNHEY and SVGEGT. CDR3 loop: CASQMGSGETQYF. The CDR3, as DNA: TGTGCCAGCCAGATGGGATCAGGGGAGACCCAGTACTTC.

This clonotype was seen more than once but under ten times. The V call is TRBV5-8, the J call TRBJ2-7, with 9 bases that match TRBD1. The CDR3 sequence is 16 residues long. Germline lookup yields CDR1 SGHTS and CDR2 YDEGEE. V gave up 3 bases and J gave up 4 bases; unmatched junction bases: 11. The CDR3 loop reads CASSWGSGTGLYEQYF. CDR3 DNA sequence: TGTGCCAGCAGCTGGGGCTCCGGGACAGGGCTATACGAGCAGTACTTC. Drawing the rest from reference TRBV5-8 and TRBJ2-7, the complete variable domain is EAGVTQSPTHLIKTRGQQATLRCSPISGHTSVYWYQQALGLGLQFLLWYDEGEERNRGNFPPRFSGRQFPNYSSELNVNALELEDSALYLCASSWGSGTGLYEQYFGPGTRLTVT.

This clonotype has a handful of counts. The CDR3, as DNA: TGCGCCAGCAGCCAGGGCGGACAGGGAGTTTCTGGGGCCAACGTCCTGACTTTC. Its translation: CASSQGGQGVSGANVLTF. The rearrangement joins TRBV4-1 to TRBJ2-6, with 8 bases matching TRBD1. Germline CDR1 is MGHRA and CDR2 is YSYEKL. J was trimmed by 1 base and V by 3 bases; bases with no gene match: 8. The CDR3 length is 18 residues.

This clonotype was seen repeatedly, ten times or more. The chain joins TRBV24-1 to TRBJ1-5; maybe TRBD1 (5 bases). Per germline, CDR1 KGHDR and CDR2 SFDVKD. The V and J ends lost 4 bases and 5 bases respectively, with 11 bases between them. The CDR3 runs to 14 residues. The CDR3 DNA reads TGTGCCACCAGTGACGCGGGGACGTATCAGCCCCAGCATTTT. Its protein product is CATSDAGTYQPQHF.

This clonotype was seen ten or more times. The CDR3 region has the DNA TGTGCCAGCAGCTCCGGGACAGTCCCTTACGAGCAGTACTTC. Translated, it gives CASSSGTVPYEQYF. The chain combines TRBV7-9 with TRBJ2-7; 7 nucleotides agree with TRBD1. Germline CDR1 is SEHNR and CDR2 is FQNEAQ (reference sequence). V shed 4 bases and J 4 bases; nucleotides not matched to a gene: 7. CDR3 length: 14 amino acids. The variable domain in full, with the rest retrieved from reference TRBV7-9 and TRBJ2-7, is DTGVSQNPRHKITKRGQNVTFRCDPISEHNRLYWYRQTLGQGPEFLTYFQNEAQLEKSRLLSDRFSAERPKGSFSTLEIQRTEQGDSAMYLCASSSGTVPYEQYFGPGTRLTVT.

The chain recombines TRBV20-1 with TRBJ1-4, with 9 bases identical to TRBD1. Trimming at V came to 6 bases and at J to 0 bases, leaving 5 bases not matched to a gene. The CDR3 is made up of 15 amino acids. Germline values: CDR1 DFQATT, CDR2 SNEGSKA (reference sequence). The CDR3 nucleotides are TGCAGTGCGATTAGGACAGGGGCAACTAATGAAAAACTGTTTTTT. It specifies CSAIRTGATNEKLFF.

This sequence joins TRBV5-1 and TRBJ1-1, with TRBD1 as a possible D gene (5 bases). The CDR3 extends over 14 amino acids. The V end was cut by 3 bases, the J end by 10 bases, with 19 bases between. The germline CDR1 and CDR2 sequences are SGHRS and YFSETQ. CDR3 in amino acids: CASSSAGGALGAFF. In nucleotides, the CDR3 is TGCGCCAGCAGCTCCGCCGGAGGGGCCCTGGGAGCTTTCTTT. Filled out from reference TRBV5-1 and TRBJ1-1, the complete variable domain reads KAGVTQTPRYLIKTRGQQVTLSCSPISGHRSVSWYQQTPGQGLQFLFEYFSETQRNKGNFPGRFSGRQFSNSRSEMNVSTLELGDSALYLCASSSAGGALGAFFGQGTRLTVV.

V is TRBV3-1 and J is TRBJ2-5; tentatively, D is TRBD2 (5 bases). Germline V CDR1 and CDR2: LGHDT, YNNKEL (reference sequence). The V gene lost 2 bases and the J gene lost 2 bases, with 12 bases spanning the gap. There are 15 residues in the CDR3. CDR3 in DNA: TGTGCCAGCAGCCAACTGGGGAGCCTTCAAGAGACCCAGTACTTC. Translating it yields CASSQLGSLQETQYF.

The V gene is TRBV25-1, the J gene TRBJ2-1; 13 nucleotides line up with TRBD2. CDR1 is MGHDK and CDR2 is SYGVNS in the germline V gene. There are 15 residues in the CDR3. V was clipped by 3 bases and J by 15 bases; unmatched bases: 11. The CDR3 coding sequence is TGTGCCAGCAGTGACCACGGACTAGCGGGGGAGTCCGGGTTCTTC. Encoded protein: CASSDHGLAGESGFF.

This clonotype was counted a few times. The V call is TRBV5-5, the J call TRBJ2-2; 8 nucleotides line up with TRBD2. The germline gives CDR1 SGHKS, CDR2 YYEKEE (reference sequence). The CDR3 covers 16 residues. Trimming removed 4 bases from V and 0 bases from J; junction bases left unmatched: 5. CDR3 in amino acids: CASSRDSGANTGELFF. The CDR3 region has the DNA TGTGCCAGCAGCCGGGATAGCGGGGCGAACACCGGGGAGCTGTTTTTT.

This clonotype was seen a handful of times. The genes are TRBV9 and TRBJ2-1; D could derive from TRBD1 or TRBD2 (5 bases each). The V gene's germline CDR1 is SGDLS and CDR2 YYNGEE. CDR3 length: 16 residues. The V gene lost 4 bases and the J gene lost 3 bases, with 17 bases spanning the gap. CDR3 residues: CASSTRDLINYNEQFF. The CDR3 DNA is TGTGCCAGCAGCACCCGGGACCTGATTAACTACAATGAGCAGTTCTTC.